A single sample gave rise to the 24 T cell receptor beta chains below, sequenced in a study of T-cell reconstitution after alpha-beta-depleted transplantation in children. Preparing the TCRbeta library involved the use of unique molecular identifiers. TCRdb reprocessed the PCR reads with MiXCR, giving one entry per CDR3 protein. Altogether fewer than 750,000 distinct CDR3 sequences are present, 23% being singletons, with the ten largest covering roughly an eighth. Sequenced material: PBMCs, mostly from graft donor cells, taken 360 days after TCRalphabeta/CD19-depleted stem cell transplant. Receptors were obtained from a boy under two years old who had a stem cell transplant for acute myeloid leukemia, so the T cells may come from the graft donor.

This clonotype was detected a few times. The CDR3 sequence: CASQQGDGELFF. The CDR3 nucleotides read TGTGCCAGCCAACAGGGGGACGGGGAGCTGTTTTTT. The V gene is TRBV27, the J gene TRBJ2-2; 8 bases agree with TRBD1. This CDR3 contains 12 residues. V trimming: 8 bases; J trimming: 7 bases; junction bases outside the gene matches: 3. Germline-derived CDR1 and CDR2 are MNHEY and SMNVEV (reference sequence).

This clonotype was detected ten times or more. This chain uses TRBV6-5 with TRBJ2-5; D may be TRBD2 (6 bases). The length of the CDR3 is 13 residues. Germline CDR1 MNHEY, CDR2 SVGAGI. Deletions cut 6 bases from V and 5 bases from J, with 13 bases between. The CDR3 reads CASRQEGGETQYF. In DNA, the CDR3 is TGTGCCAGCAGGCAGGAGGGCGGGGAGACCCAGTACTTC.

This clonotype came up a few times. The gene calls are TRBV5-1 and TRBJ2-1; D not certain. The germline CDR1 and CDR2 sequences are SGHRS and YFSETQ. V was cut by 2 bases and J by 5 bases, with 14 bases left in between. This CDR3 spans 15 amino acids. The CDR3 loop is CASSFSPYADNEQFF. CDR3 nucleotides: TGCGCCAGCAGCTTCAGCCCGTACGCCGACAATGAGCAGTTCTTC.

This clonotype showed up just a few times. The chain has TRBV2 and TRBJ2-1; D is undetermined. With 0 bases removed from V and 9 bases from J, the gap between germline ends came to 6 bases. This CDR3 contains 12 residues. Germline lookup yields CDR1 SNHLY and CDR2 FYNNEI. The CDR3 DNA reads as TGTGCCAGCAGTGAAGCCCGAACTGAGCAGTTCTTC. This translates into CASSEARTEQFF.

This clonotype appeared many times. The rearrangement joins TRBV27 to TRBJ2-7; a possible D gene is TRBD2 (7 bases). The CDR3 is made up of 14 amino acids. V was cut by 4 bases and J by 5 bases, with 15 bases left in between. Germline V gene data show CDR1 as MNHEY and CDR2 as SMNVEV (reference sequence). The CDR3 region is CASSWRGGWDEQYF. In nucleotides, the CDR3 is TGTGCCAGCAGTTGGAGGGGGGGTTGGGACGAGCAGTACTTC.

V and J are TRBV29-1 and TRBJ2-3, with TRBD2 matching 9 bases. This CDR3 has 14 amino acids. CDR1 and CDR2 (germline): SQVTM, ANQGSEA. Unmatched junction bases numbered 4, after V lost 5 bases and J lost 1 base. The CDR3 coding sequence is TGCAGCGTTAGCGGGGGGTACGGCACAGATACGCAGTATTTT. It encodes CSVSGGYGTDTQYF.

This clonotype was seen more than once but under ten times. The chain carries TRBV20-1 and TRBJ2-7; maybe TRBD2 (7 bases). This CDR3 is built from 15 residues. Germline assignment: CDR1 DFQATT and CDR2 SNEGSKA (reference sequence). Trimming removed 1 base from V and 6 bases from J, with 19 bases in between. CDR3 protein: CSARVGGAGVTEQYV. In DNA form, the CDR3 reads TGCAGTGCTAGAGTAGGGGGGGCCGGTGTAACCGAGCAGTACGTC.

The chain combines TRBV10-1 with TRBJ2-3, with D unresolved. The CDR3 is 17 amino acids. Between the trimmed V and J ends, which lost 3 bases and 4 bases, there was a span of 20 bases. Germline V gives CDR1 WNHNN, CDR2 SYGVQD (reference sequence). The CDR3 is CASSESLWNSNPDTQYF. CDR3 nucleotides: TGCGCCAGCAGTGAATCCCTTTGGAACAGCAACCCAGATACGCAGTATTTT.

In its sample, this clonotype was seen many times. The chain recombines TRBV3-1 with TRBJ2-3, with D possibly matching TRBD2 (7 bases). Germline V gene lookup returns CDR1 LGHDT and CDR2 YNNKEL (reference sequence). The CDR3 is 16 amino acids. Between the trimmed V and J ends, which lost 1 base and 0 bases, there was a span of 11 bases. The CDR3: CASSQVSGGSTDTQYF. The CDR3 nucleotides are TGTGCCAGCAGCCAAGTTTCGGGGGGCAGCACAGATACGCAGTATTTT.

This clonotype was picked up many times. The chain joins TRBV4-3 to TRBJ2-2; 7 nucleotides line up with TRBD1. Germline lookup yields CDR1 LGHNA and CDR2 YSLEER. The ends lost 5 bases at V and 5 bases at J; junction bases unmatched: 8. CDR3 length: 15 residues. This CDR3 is CASSEYRGTTGELFF. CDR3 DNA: TGCGCCAGCAGCGAGTACAGGGGCACTACCGGGGAGCTGTTTTTT.

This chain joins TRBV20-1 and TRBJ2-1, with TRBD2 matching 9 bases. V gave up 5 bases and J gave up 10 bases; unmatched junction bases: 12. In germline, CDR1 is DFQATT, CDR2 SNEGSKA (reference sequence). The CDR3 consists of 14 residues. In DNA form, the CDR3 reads TGCAGTGCTTCCTTGCGGGGGGGCAGAAGCGAGCAGTTCTTC. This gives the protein CSASLRGGRSEQFF.

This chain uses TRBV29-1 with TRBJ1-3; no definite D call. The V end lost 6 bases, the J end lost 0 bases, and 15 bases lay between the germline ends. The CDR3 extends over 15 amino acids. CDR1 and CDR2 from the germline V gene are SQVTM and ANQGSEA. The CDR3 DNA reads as TGCAGCGTGCTACGGGAGGGTCCCTCTGGAAACACCATATATTTT. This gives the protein CSVLREGPSGNTIYF.

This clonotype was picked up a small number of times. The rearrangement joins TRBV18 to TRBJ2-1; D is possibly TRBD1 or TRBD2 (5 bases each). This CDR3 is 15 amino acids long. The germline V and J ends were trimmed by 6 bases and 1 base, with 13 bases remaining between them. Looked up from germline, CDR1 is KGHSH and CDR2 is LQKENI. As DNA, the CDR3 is TGTGCCAGCTCGCCGACGGGGCTTTCCTACAATGAGCAGTTCTTC. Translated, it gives CASSPTGLSYNEQFF.

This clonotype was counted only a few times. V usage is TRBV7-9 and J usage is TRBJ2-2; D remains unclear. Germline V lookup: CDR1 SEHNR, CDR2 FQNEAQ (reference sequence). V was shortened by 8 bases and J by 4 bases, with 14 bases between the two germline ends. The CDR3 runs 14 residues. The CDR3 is CASSPSDRTGELFF. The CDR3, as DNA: TGTGCCAGCTCTCCCTCGGACCGCACCGGGGAGCTGTTTTTT.

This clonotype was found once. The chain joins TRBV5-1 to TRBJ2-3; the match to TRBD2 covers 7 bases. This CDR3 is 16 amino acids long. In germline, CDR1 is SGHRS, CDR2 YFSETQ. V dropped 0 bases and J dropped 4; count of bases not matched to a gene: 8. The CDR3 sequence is CASSLGDYRASDTQYF. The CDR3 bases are TGCGCCAGCAGCTTGGGGGACTACCGGGCGTCAGATACGCAGTATTTT. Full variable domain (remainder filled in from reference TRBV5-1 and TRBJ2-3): KAGVTQTPRYLIKTRGQQVTLSCSPISGHRSVSWYQQTPGQGLQFLFEYFSETQRNKGNFPGRFSGRQFSNSRSEMNVSTLELGDSALYLCASSLGDYRASDTQYFGPGTRLTVL.

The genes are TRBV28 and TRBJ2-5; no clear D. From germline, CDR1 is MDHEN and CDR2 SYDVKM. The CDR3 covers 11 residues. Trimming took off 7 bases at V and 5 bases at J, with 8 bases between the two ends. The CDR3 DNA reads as TGTGCCAGCAATCGCGCGGAGACCCAGTACTTC. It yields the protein CASNRAETQYF.

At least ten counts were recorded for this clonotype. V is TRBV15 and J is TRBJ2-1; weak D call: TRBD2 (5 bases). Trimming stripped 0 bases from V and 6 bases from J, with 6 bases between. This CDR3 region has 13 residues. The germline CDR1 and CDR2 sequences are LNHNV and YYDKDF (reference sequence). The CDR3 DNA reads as TGTGCCACCAGCAGAGACCGGGGCAATGAGCAGTTCTTC. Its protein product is CATSRDRGNEQFF.

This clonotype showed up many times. CDR3 bases: TGCAGTGCTAGAGGCTTGGACTGGATCACAGATACGCAGTATTTT. The encoded protein is CSARGLDWITDTQYF. The chain recombines TRBV20-1 with TRBJ2-3; D perhaps matches TRBD2 (5 bases). CDR3 size: 15 residues. Germline V gene data show CDR1 as DFQATT and CDR2 as SNEGSKA (reference sequence). V dropped 1 base and J dropped 2 bases, with 13 bases sitting between them.

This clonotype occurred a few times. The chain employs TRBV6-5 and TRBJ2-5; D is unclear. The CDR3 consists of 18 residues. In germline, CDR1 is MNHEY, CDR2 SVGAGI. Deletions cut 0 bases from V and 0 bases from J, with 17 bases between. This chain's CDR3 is CASSYSINTQYYQETQYF. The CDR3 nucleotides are TGTGCCAGCAGTTACTCGATTAACACACAATACTACCAAGAGACCCAGTACTTC.

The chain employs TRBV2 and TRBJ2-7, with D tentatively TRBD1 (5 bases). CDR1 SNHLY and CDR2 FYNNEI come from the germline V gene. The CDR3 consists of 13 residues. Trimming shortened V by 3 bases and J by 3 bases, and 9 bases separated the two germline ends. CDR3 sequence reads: CASSEGRVYEQYF. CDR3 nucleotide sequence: TGTGCCAGCAGTGAGGGCAGGGTCTACGAGCAGTACTTC.

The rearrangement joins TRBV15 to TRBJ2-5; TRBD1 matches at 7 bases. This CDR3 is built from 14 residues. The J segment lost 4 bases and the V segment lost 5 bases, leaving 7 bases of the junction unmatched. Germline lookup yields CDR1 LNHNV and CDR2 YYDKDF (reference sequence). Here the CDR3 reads CATSPTRGRETQYF. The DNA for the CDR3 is TGTGCCACCAGCCCAACGAGGGGGCGAGAGACCCAGTACTTC.

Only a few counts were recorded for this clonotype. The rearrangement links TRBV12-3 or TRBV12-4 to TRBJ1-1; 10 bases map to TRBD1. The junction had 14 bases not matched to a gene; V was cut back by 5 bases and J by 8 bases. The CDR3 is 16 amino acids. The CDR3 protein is CASSQTRTGGEIEAFF. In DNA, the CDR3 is TGTGCCAGCAGTCAAACACGGACAGGGGGGGAAATAGAAGCTTTCTTT.

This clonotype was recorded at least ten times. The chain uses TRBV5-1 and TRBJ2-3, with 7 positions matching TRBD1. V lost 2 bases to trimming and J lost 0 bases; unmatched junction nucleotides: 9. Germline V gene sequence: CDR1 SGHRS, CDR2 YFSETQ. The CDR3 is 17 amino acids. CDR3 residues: CASSLQYDRASTDTQYF. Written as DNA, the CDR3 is TGCGCCAGCAGCTTACAATACGACAGGGCTAGCACAGATACGCAGTATTTT.

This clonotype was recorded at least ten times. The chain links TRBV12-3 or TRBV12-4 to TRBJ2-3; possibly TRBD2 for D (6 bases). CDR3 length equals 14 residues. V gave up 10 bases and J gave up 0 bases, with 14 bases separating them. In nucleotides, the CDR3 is TGTGCCACATTCAGCGGGCTTAGCACAGATACGCAGTATTTT. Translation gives CATFSGLSTDTQYF.